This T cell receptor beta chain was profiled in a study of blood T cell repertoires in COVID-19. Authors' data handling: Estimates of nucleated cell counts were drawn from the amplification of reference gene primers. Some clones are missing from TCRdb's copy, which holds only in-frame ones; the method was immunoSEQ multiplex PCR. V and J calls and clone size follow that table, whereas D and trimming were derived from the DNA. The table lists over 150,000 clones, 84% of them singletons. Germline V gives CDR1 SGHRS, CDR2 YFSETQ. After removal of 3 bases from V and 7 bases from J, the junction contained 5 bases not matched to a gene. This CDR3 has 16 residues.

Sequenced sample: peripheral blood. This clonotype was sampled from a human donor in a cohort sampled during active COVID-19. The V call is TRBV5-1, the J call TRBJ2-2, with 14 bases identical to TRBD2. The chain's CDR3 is CASSWGLAGAVGELFF. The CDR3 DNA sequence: TGCGCCAGCAGCTGGGGACTAGCGGGAGCTGTCGGGGAGCTGTTTTTT.